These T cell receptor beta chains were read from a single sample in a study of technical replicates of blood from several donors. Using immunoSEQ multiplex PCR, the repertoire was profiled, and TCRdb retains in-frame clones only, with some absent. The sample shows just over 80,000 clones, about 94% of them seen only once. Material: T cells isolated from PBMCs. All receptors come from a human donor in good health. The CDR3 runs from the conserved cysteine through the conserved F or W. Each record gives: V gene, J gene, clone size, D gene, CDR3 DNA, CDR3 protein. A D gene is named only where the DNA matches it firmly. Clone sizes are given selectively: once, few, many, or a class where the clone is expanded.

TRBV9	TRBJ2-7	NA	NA	TGTGCCAGCAGCCCCCTAGACAGTCCAGCTTACGAGCAGTACTTC	CASSPLDSPAYEQYF
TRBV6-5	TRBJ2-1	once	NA	TGTGCCAGCAGTTACTCGCGGGGGACATCCAATGAGCAGTTCTTC	CASSYSRGTSNEQFF
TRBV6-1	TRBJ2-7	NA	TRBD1	TGTGCCAGCAGCCCTGGACAGGAATACGAGCAGTACTTC	CASSPGQEYEQYF
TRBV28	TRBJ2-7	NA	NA	TGTGCCAGCAGCCTAGTCCCATACGAGCAGTACTTC	CASSLVPYEQYF
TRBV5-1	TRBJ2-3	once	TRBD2	TGCGCCAGCAGCCCTGGGACTAGCGGGGGCACAGATACGCAGTATTTT	CASSPGTSGGTDTQYF
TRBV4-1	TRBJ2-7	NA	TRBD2	TGCGCCAGCAGCCAAGATTGGTTGGGCGGGAGGAACGAGCAGTACTTC	CASSQDWLGGRNEQYF
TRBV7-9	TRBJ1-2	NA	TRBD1	TGTGCCAGCAGCTTAGCCAGGGACAGGGTTAACTATGGCTACACCTTC	CASSLARDRVNYGYTF
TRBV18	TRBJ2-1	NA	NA	TGTGCCAGCTCCCAAGGTCCGGGAGAGCAGTTCTTC	CASSQGPGEQFF
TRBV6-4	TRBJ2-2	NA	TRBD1	TGTGCCAGCAGTGACGGGACAGGGGACCCCGGGGAGCTGTTTTTT	CASSDGTGDPGELFF
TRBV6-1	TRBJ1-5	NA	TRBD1	TGTGCCAGCACCTTCAGGGGGCAGGGGGAAGGGCCCCAGCATTTT	CASTFRGQGEGPQHF
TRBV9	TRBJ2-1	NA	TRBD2	TGTGCCAGCAGCGTAGGCGTCGGGACTAGCGGGAAGAGCTATGAGCAGTTCTTC	CASSVGVGTSGKSYEQFF
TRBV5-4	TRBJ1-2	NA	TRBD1	TGTGCCAGCAGCTCCCAGGGGGTCGACTATGGCTACACCTTC	CASSSQGVDYGYTF
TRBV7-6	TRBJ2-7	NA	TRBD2	TGTGCCAGCAGCTTAGGATTAGCGGGAGGCGCCTACGAGCAGTACTTC	CASSLGLAGGAYEQYF
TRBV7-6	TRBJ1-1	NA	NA	TGTGCCAGCAGCTCCCAGGGGACCGAAGCTTTCTTT	CASSSQGTEAFF
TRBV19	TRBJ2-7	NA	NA	TGTGCCAGTGGAGGTCTCAACTACGAGCAGTACTTC	CASGGLNYEQYF
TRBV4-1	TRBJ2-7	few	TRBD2	TGCGCCAGCAGCCAGCCGGGACTAGCCTACGAGCAGTACTTC	CASSQPGLAYEQYF
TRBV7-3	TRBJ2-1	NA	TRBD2	TGTGCCAGCAGCTTAGGAGCGGGGGATACCTACAATGAGCAGTTCTTC	CASSLGAGDTYNEQFF
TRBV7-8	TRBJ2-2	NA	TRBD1	TGTGCCAGCAGCTTAGCGTGGGCAGGGGGCCGGAACACCGGGGAGCTGTTTTTT	CASSLAWAGGRNTGELFF
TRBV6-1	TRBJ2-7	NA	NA	TGTGCCAGCAGTGGAATCGGGTTCTGGGAGGAGCAGTACTTC	CASSGIGFWEEQYF
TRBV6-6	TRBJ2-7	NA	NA	TGTGCCAGCAGTTACGCCGCAGGGGAGAACGGCTACGAGCAGTACTTC	CASSYAAGENGYEQYF
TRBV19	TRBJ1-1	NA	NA	TGTGCCAGTAGTAAATTCCCCCGGGGAGACACTGAAGCTTTCTTT	CASSKFPRGDTEAFF
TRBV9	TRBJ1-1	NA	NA	TGTGCCAGCAGCGTAGGGCCGGGAGTAGACACTGAAGCTTTCTTT	CASSVGPGVDTEAFF
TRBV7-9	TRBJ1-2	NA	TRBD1	TGTGCCAGCAGCTGGACAGGGGCTGGCTACACCTTC	CASSWTGAGYTF
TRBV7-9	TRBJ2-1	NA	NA	TGTGCCAGCAGCTTACTAGCGGAGCAGTTCTTC	CASSLLAEQFF
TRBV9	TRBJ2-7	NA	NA	TGTGCCAGCAGCGCCGGGGCGGGGACCTACGAGCAGTACTTC	CASSAGAGTYEQYF
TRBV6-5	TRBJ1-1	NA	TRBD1	TGTGCCAGCAGTTTAGACAGGGAGGACACTGAAGCTTTCTTT	CASSLDREDTEAFF